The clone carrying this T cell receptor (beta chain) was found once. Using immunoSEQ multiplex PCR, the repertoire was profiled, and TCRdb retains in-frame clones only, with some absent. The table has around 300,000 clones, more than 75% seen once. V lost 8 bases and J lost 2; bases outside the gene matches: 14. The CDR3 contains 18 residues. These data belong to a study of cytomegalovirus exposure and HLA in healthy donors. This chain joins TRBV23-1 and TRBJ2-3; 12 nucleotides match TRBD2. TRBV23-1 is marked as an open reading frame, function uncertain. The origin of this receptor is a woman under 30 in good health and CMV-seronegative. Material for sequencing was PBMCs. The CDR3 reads CASHGTSGLGGTTDTQYF. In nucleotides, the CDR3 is TGCGCCAGCCACGGGACTAGCGGGCTAGGGGGAACCACAGATACGCAGTATTTT.